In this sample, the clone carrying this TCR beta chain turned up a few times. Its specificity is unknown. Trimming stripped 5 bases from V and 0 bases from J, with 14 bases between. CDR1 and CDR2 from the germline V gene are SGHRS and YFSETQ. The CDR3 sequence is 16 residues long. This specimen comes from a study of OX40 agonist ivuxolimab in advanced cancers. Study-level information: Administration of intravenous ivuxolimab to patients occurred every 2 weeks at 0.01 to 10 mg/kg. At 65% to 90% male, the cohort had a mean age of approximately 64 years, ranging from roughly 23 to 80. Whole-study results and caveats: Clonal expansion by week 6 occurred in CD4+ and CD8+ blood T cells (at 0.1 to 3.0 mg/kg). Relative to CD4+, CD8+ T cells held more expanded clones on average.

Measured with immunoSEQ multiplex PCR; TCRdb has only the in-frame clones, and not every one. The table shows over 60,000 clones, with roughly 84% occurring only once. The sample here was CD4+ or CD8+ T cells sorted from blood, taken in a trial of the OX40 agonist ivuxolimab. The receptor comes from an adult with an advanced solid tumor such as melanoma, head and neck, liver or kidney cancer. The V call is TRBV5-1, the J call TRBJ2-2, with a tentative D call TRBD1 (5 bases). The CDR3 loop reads CASSTGPRSNTGELFF. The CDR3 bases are TGCGCCAGCAGTACAGGACCGAGGTCGAACACCGGGGAGCTGTTTTTT.